This T cell receptor beta chain was sequenced during a study of blood T cell repertoires in COVID-19. V lost 1 base to trimming and J lost 5 bases, with 12 bases between them. The V gene's germline CDR1 is SGHRS and CDR2 YFSETQ. The CDR3 length is 14 residues. TCRdb's copy holds only in-frame clones and misses some; the assay was immunoSEQ multiplex PCR. Of around 230,000 clones in the sample, about 85% were seen once. This TCR derives from a woman of 80 years or more with acute or convalescent COVID-19. The sequencing input was peripheral blood. The chain recombines TRBV5-1 with TRBJ1-1; the D is unclear. The chain's CDR3 is CASSLSGVRTEAFF. The CDR3 region has the DNA TGCGCCAGCAGCTTGTCTGGAGTGCGGACTGAAGCTTTCTTT.